This passage covers 12 T cell receptor beta chains from one sample sequenced in a study of shared clonotypes between healthy human individuals (dated by TCRdb to the early 2020s). Libraries were made using the immunoSEQ multiplex PCR assay. TCRdb retrieved this table from immuneACCESS and kept in-frame rearrangements only. Not all clones are present; in checked studies, unresolved V genes account for under half, and no reason is known for the remainder. The sample includes some 2,100,000 clones, with under 97% observed a single time. The ten largest clonotypes hold 0.1% to 0.15% of the sample. Sequenced input: naive CD4+ T cells sorted from blood. The label giving this sample's cell subset or site can be read as: CD45RA+ positively selected. The receptor source for this set is a man between 18 and 29 years old in good health.

This clone has a single count. Other DNA sequences from this sample encode an identical CDR3 as well. J is TRBJ1-5 and V is TRBV10-3; 7 nucleotides align to TRBD1. Germline trimming cut 6 bases from V and 0 bases from J; bases unmatched to any gene: 5. Germline CDR1 reads ENHRY; CDR2 reads SYGVKD. CDR3 length: 15 residues. The CDR3 protein is CAISRDSNSNQPQHF. CDR3 nucleotides: TGTGCCATCAGCCGGGACAGCAATAGCAATCAGCCCCAGCATTTT.

This chain links TRBV10-1 with TRBJ2-1, with 11 bases identical to TRBD2. CDR1 and CDR2 (germline): WNHNN, SYGVQD (reference sequence). V gave up 6 bases and J gave up 5 bases; unmatched junction bases: 6. The CDR3 runs to 15 residues. This chain's CDR3 is CASSAPGLADNEQFF. DNA of the CDR3: TGCGCCAGCAGCGCTCCGGGACTAGCGGACAATGAGCAGTTCTTC.

The CDR3 nucleotides read TGTGCCAGCAGTTTTAGGGCTAGCGGGAGGGCCGAAGCACCCGGGGAGCTGTTTTTT. It codes for CASSFRASGRAEAPGELFF. The chain carries TRBV27 and TRBJ2-2; TRBD2 matches at 12 bases. The CDR3 is made up of 19 amino acids. In germline, CDR1 is MNHEY, CDR2 SMNVEV (reference sequence). V dropped 3 bases and J dropped 6; count of bases not matched to a gene: 14.

J is TRBJ2-7 and V is TRBV30; 8 nucleotides agree with TRBD1. The CDR3 consists of 14 residues. Per germline, CDR1 GTSNPN and CDR2 SVGIG (reference sequence). Trimming took 5 bases from V and 3 from J; bases not matched to a gene: 9. CDR3 in amino acids: CAWGNQDRVYEQYF. The CDR3 region has the DNA TGTGCCTGGGGTAATCAGGACAGGGTCTACGAGCAGTACTTC.

The chain joins TRBV6-6 to TRBJ1-1, with unresolved D. The CDR3 totals 14 residues. The germline V and J ends were trimmed by 2 bases and 1 base, with 8 bases remaining between them. The germline gives CDR1 MNHNY, CDR2 SVGAGI (reference sequence). CDR3 amino acids: CASSYQTENTEAFF. CDR3 nucleotide sequence: TGTGCCAGCAGTTACCAGACCGAGAACACTGAAGCTTTCTTT.

The chain couples TRBV25-1 to TRBJ1-2; D might be TRBD1 (6 bases). V dropped 3 bases and J dropped 5 bases, with 25 bases sitting between them. The CDR3 runs to 18 residues. Germline CDR1 reads MGHDK; CDR2 reads SYGVNS. The CDR3 spells CASSDLQGLQSAGYGYTF. In DNA form, the CDR3 reads TGTGCCAGCAGTGATCTACAGGGACTGCAGTCTGCGGGGTATGGCTACACCTTC.

This chain joins TRBV29-1 and TRBJ2-3, with D tentatively TRBD1 (5 bases). The CDR3 length is 14 residues. Germline loops: CDR1 SQVTM, CDR2 ANQGSEA. V gave up 6 bases and J gave up 3 bases, with 16 bases separating them. The CDR3 loop reads CSVEHQGFTDTQYF. The CDR3 coding sequence is TGCAGCGTGGAACATCAGGGTTTTACAGATACGCAGTATTTT.

The rearrangement uses TRBV27 and TRBJ1-5, with 9 bases aligning to TRBD1. This CDR3 has 17 residues. Germline V gives CDR1 MNHEY, CDR2 SMNVEV (reference sequence). With 4 bases clipped from V and 3 bases from J, the junction kept 10 bases outside the gene matches. The chain's CDR3 is CASSSGTGPLTNQPQHF. In nucleotides, the CDR3 is TGTGCCAGCAGTTCGGGGACAGGGCCCCTTACCAATCAGCCCCAGCATTTT.

This chain links TRBV9 with TRBJ2-3; TRBD2 might be the D (5 bases). Per germline, CDR1 SGDLS and CDR2 YYNGEE. The CDR3 sequence is 13 residues long. V shed 2 bases and J shed 5 bases, with 9 bases lying between them. The DNA for the CDR3 is TGTGCCAGCAGCGTCTTAGCGCTAGATACGCAGTATTTT. Residues: CASSVLALDTQYF. The full variable domain, rest sourced from reference TRBV9 and TRBJ2-3, is DSGVTQTPKHLITATGQRVTLRCSPRSGDLSVYWYQQSLDQGLQFLIQYYNGEERAKGNILERFSAQQFPDLHSELNLSSLELGDSALYFCASSVLALDTQYFGPGTRLTVL.

V usage is TRBV5-1 and J usage is TRBJ2-5; TRBD2 aligns across 12 bases. Per the germline V gene, CDR1 is SGHRS and CDR2 is YFSETQ. The CDR3 runs to 15 residues. V was clipped by 6 bases and J by 0 bases; unmatched bases: 3. The CDR3 DNA reads TGCGCCAGCACCGGACTAGCGGGGAACCAAGAGACCCAGTACTTC. Amino acid sequence: CASTGLAGNQETQYF.

Comment on this clone: Distinct nucleotide sequences in the sample also encode this CDR3. The chain links TRBV6-5 to TRBJ1-6; D unresolved. The CDR3 length is 12 residues. Germline V lookup: CDR1 MNHEY, CDR2 SVGAGI. V shed 0 bases and J shed 10 bases, with 4 bases lying between them. The CDR3 loop reads CASSYSSSPLHF. CDR3 nucleotide sequence: TGTGCCAGCAGTTACTCGTCATCACCCCTCCACTTT.

This clone was seen once. J is TRBJ1-1 and V is TRBV11-1, with 7 bases identical to TRBD1. V lost 5 bases and J lost 4; bases outside the gene matches: 7. Per germline, CDR1 SGHAT and CDR2 FQDESV (reference sequence). The CDR3 is 14 amino acids. CDR3 bases: TGTGCCAGCAGCCCTCAGGGGGGAGGCACTGAAGCTTTCTTT. Protein product: CASSPQGGGTEAFF.